This TCR beta chain emerged from a study of shared clonotypes between healthy human individuals. Assay: immunoSEQ multiplex PCR; the TCRdb copy retains only in-frame clones and omits some. The data hold about 470,000 clones, with around 79% observed a single time. Study-level findings and limits: There were few donors, and this limited the genetic and exposure-history diversity represented.

Concerning this clone: Its antigen remains unknown.

This clonotype originated in a woman in her thirties or forties in good health. Some clones in this sample may be carry-over from other donors' samples. Specimen: PBMCs.

CDR3 amino acids: CASRRTGETGELFF. CDR3 DNA sequence: TGTGCCAGCAGGAGAACAGGGGAAACCGGGGAGCTGTTTTTT. The rearrangement links TRBV2 to TRBJ2-2, with 7 bases identical to TRBD1. The germline V gene has CDR1 SNHLY and CDR2 FYNNEI. The CDR3 length is 14 residues. V shed 6 bases and J 5 bases; nucleotides not matched to a gene: 6.